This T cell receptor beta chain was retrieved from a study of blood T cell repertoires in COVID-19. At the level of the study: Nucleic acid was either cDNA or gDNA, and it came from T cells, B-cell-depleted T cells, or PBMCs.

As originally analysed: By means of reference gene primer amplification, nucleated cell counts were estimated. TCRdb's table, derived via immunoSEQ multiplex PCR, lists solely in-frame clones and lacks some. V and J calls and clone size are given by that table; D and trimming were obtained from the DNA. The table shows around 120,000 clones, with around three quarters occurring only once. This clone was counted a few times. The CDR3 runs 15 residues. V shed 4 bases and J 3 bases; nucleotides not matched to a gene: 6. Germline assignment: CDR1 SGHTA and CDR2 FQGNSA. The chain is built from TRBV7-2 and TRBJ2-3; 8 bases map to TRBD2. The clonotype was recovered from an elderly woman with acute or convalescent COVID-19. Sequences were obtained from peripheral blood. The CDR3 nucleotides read TGTGCCAGCAGCTCCCAGCGGGGGCTAACAGATACGCAGTATTTT. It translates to CASSSQRGLTDTQYF.